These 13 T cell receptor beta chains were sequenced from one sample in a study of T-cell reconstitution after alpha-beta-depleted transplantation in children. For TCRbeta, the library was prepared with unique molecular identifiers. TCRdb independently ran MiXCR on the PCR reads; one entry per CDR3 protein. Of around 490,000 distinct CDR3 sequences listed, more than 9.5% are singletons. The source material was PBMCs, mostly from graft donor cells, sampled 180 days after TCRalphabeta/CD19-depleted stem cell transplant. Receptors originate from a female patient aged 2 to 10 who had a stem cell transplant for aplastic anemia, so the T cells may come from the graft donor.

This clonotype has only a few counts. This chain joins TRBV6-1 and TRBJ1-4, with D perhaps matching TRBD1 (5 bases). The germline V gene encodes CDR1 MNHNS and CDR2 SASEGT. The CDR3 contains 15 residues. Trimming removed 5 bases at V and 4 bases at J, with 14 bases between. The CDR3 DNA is TGTGCCAGCAGTCGCTCCCGAAGGGGTAATGAAAAACTGTTTTTT. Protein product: CASSRSRRGNEKLFF.

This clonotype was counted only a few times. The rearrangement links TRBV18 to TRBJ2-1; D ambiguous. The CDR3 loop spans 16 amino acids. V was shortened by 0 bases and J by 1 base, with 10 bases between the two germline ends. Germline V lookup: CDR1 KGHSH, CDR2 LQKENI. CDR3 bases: TGTGCCAGCTCACCACCGCCCCCGGTATCCTACAATGAGCAGTTCTTC. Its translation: CASSPPPPVSYNEQFF.

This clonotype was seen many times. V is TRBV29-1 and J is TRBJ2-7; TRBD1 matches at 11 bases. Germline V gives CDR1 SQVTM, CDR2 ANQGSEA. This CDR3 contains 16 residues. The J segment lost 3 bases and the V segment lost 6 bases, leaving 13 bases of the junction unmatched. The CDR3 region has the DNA TGCAGCGTGGCCGGGACAGGGGGGGGTGTCGGCTACGAGCAGTACTTC. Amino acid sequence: CSVAGTGGGVGYEQYF.

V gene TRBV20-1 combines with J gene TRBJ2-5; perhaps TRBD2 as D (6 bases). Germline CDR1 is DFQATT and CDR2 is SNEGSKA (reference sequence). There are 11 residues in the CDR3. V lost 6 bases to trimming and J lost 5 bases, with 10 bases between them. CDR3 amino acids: CSATRRETQYF. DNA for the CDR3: TGCAGTGCGACTAGGAGGGAGACCCAGTACTTC.

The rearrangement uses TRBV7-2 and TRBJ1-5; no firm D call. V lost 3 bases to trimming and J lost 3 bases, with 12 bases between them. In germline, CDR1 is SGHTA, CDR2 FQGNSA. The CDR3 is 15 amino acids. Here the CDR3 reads CASSFAQGVNQPQHF. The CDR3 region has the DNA TGTGCCAGCAGCTTTGCCCAAGGAGTCAATCAGCCCCAGCATTTT. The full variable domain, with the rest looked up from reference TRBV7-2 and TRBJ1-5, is GAGVSQSPSNKVTEKGKDVELRCDPISGHTALYWYRQSLGQGLEFLIYFQGNSAPDKSGLPSDRFSAERTGGSVSTLTIQRTQQEDSAVYLCASSFAQGVNQPQHFGDGTRLSIL.

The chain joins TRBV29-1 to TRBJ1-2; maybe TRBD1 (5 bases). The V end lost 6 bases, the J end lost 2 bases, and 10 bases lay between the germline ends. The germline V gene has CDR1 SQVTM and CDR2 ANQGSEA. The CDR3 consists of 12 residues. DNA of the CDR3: TGCAGCGTCTCCAGGGAGAACTATGGCTACACCTTC. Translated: CSVSRENYGYTF.

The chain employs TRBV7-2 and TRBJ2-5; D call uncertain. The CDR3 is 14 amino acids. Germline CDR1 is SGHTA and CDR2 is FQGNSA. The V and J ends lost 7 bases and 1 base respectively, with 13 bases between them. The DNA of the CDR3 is TGTGCCAGCAACTTTGGAGTCCGCCAAGAGACCCAGTACTTC. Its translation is CASNFGVRQETQYF.

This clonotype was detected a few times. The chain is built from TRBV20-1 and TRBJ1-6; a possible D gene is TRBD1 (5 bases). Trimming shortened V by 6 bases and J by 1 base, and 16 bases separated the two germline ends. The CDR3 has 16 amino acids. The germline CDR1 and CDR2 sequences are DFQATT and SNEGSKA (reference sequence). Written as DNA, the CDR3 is TGCAGTGCCCCAAGAGGCCAGGGATCCTATAATTCACCCCTCCACTTT. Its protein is CSAPRGQGSYNSPLHF.

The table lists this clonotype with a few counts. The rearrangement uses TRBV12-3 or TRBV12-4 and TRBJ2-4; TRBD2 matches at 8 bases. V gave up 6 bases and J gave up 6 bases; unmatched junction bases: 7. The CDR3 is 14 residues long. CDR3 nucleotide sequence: TGTGCCAGCAGCCGGGAGGGTTTCGGAAACATTCAGTACTTC. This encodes CASSREGFGNIQYF.

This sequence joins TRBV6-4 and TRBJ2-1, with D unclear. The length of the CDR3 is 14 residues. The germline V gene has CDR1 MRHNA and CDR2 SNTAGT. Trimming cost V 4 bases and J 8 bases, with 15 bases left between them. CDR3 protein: CASSVHHQVDEQFF. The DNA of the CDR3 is TGTGCCAGCAGTGTTCACCACCAGGTCGATGAGCAGTTCTTC.

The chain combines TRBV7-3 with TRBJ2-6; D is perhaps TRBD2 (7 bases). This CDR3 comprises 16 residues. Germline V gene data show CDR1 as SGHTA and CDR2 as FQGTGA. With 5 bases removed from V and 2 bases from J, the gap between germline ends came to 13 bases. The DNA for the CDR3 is TGTGCCAGCAGCACGAGGGGGGGGGCTGGGGCCAACGTCCTGACTTTC. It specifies CASSTRGGAGANVLTF.

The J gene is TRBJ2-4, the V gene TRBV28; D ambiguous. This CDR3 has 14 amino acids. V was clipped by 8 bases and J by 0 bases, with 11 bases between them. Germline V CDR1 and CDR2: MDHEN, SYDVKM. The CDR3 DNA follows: TGTGCCAGCCATAGGGCGGAAGCCAAAAACATTCAGTACTTC. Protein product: CASHRAEAKNIQYF.

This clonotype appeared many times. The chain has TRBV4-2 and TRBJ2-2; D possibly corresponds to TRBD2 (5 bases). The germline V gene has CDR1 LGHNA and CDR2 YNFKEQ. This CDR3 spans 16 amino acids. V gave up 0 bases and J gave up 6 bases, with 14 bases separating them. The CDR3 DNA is TGTGCCAGCAGCCAAGATGAGGGATCGGGCCCCGGGGAGCTGTTTTTT. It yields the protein CASSQDEGSGPGELFF.